This T cell receptor (beta chain) emerged from a study of OX40 agonist ivuxolimab in advanced cancers. Study-wide points: With doses of 0.1 to 3.0 mg/kg, CD4+ and CD8+ blood T cells had undergone clonal expansion by week 6.

Sequencing was performed with immunoSEQ multiplex PCR; in TCRdb, only in-frame clones are kept and a portion is missing. Of about 91,000 clones detected, over 75% appear once; the ten largest clones hold just under 2%. Germline CDR1 is SGHAT and CDR2 is FQNNGV. There are 18 residues in the CDR3. After removal of 6 bases from V and 7 bases from J, the junction contained 18 bases not matched to a gene. Concerning this clone: Its antigen is still unknown.

This receptor was obtained from an adult with an advanced solid tumor such as melanoma, head and neck, liver or kidney cancer. V is TRBV11-2 and J is TRBJ2-3, with 11 bases identical to TRBD2. The sequenced sample was CD4+ or CD8+ T cells sorted from blood, obtained in a trial of the OX40 agonist ivuxolimab. CDR3 sequence reads: CASSSLARGLAGVYTQYF. CDR3 coding DNA: TGTGCCAGCAGTTCCCTCGCGCGTGGACTAGCGGGTGTCTATACGCAGTATTTT.